This T cell receptor (beta chain) was documented in a study of blood T cell repertoires in COVID-19. Background on the study: Researchers got acute and convalescent COVID-19 samples from the United States, Italy and Spain. PBMCs, B-cell-depleted T cells, or T cells provided the cDNA or gDNA that made up the material.

The CDR3 sequence is 14 residues long. Trimming cost V 1 base and J 1 base, with 7 bases left between them. Germline V CDR1 and CDR2: SGHTA, FQGNSA. Generated by immunoSEQ multiplex PCR, the TCRdb table keeps only in-frame clones and is missing some. The sample lists roughly 130,000 clones; more than 75% were seen once. Enrolment of Seattle patients took place during active infection, and they were followed longitudinally. This clone showed up just a few times. Other DNA sequences in this specimen translate into the identical CDR3. The V gene is TRBV7-2, the J gene TRBJ1-1, with no clear D. The material sequenced was peripheral blood. This sequence originates from a man in his fifties or sixties with COVID-19, enrolled during active disease. CDR3 in DNA: TGTGCCAGCAGCTTAGTCGGCGGGAACACTGAAGCTTTCTTT. It translates to CASSLVGGNTEAFF.